This TCR beta chain was profiled in a study of shared T cell receptors in the human thymus. CDR1 and CDR2 from the germline V gene are SQVTM and ANQGSEA. The CDR3 consists of 12 residues. V lost 4 bases and J lost 2, with 9 bases in between. Some clones are missing from TCRdb's copy, which holds only in-frame ones; the method was immunoSEQ multiplex PCR. In the table there are about 400,000 clones, roughly 94% of which are singletons. V and J are TRBV29-1 and TRBJ2-7; D is perhaps TRBD2 (7 bases). Input material: thymocytes. The sequence came from a human donor. The CDR3 nucleotides read TGCAGCGTTGGCGGGGGCCCCTACGAGCAGTACTTC. Its protein product is CSVGGGPYEQYF.